This T cell receptor (beta chain) was recorded in a study of blood T cell repertoires in COVID-19. Background on the study: Acute and convalescent COVID-19 samples came from the United States, Italy and Spain. PBMCs, B-cell-depleted T cells, or T cells were the source of the cDNA or gDNA that made up the material.

Authors' methods: Reference gene primer amplification in the assay estimated nucleated cell counts. Clones were sequenced by immunoSEQ multiplex PCR, and TCRdb holds only the in-frame ones, with some missing. V and J calls and clone size are given by that table; D and trimming were obtained from the DNA. The sample lists approximately 200,000 clones, more than 60% seen once, with around 12% in the top ten. The CDR3 covers 15 residues. J gave up 3 bases and V 4 bases, and 8 bases lay outside the gene matches. Per the germline V gene, CDR1 is MNHEY and CDR2 is SMNVEV (reference sequence). This clone was detected a few times.

The TCR comes from a woman aged 45 to 65 with acute or convalescent COVID-19. Sequenced sample: peripheral blood. The chain combines TRBV27 with TRBJ1-2, with 7 bases that match TRBD1. CDR3 sequence (DNA): TGTGCCAGCAGTTCCCTTCCAGGGGGGCACTATGGCTACACCTTC. Its translation is CASSSLPGGHYGYTF.